This entry features one T cell receptor (beta chain) sequence. These data belong to a study of control samples from healthy donors and cancer patients. TCRdb keeps only in-frame clones here, not all; method: immunoSEQ multiplex PCR. The table has around 130,000 clones, approximately 90% seen once. The sequenced sample was blood. The receptor comes from a young man in good health.

CDR3 in amino acids: CSASPAGAYSGNTIYF. CDR3 coding DNA: TGCAGTGCTAGTCCGGCTGGGGCTTACTCTGGAAACACCATATATTTT. The rearrangement uses TRBV20-1 and TRBJ1-3; possibly TRBD1 for D (5 bases). In germline, CDR1 is DFQATT, CDR2 SNEGSKA (reference sequence). Trimming removed 3 bases from V and 0 bases from J, with 15 bases in between. CDR3 size: 16 residues.